One and the same sample provided the 15 T cell receptor beta chains below, sequenced in a study of blood T cell repertoires in COVID-19. Sequenced by immunoSEQ multiplex PCR; TCRdb stores in-frame clones only, minus some. The table lists around 200,000 clones, about 80% of them singletons. Sequencing input: peripheral blood. These receptors were taken from a human donor with acute or convalescent COVID-19. The donor label of this sample is uncertain.

This chain links TRBV2 with TRBJ1-1, with no clear D. The CDR3 totals 15 residues. CDR1 is SNHLY and CDR2 is FYNNEI in the germline V gene. Trimming removed 6 bases at V and 7 bases at J, with 21 bases between. CDR3 nucleotides: TGTGCCAGCAGACCTTGGACTACAGCTCCTTATGAAGCTTTCTTT. The encoded protein is CASRPWTTAPYEAFF.

J is TRBJ1-1 and V is TRBV6-5; 7 nucleotides agree with TRBD1. With 2 bases clipped from V and 3 bases from J, the junction kept 0 bases outside the gene matches. The CDR3 covers 13 residues. Germline assignment: CDR1 MNHEY and CDR2 SVGAGI. The CDR3 coding sequence is TGTGCCAGCAGTTACGACAGGGACACTGAAGCTTTCTTT. Translation gives CASSYDRDTEAFF.

The chain is built from TRBV18 and TRBJ1-2, with 7 bases identical to TRBD1. V was clipped by 3 bases and J by 8 bases; unmatched bases: 12. CDR1 KGHSH and CDR2 LQKENI come from the germline V gene. This CDR3 has 15 residues. CDR3 DNA: TGTGCCAGCTCACCGACTACAGGGGAGGCGAGGGGCTACACCTTC. Its protein product is CASSPTTGEARGYTF. The whole variable domain, remainder taken from reference TRBV18 and TRBJ1-2, is NAGVMQNPRHLVRRRGQEARLRCSPMKGHSHVYWYRQLPEEGLKFMVYLQKENIIDESGMPKERFSAEFPKEGPSILRIQQVVRGDSAAYFCASSPTTGEARGYTFGSGTRLTVV.

This chain uses TRBV5-1 with TRBJ2-5, with TRBD2 matching over 14 bases. Trimming took 4 bases from V and 4 from J; bases not matched to a gene: 12. Per germline, CDR1 SGHRS and CDR2 YFSETQ. The CDR3 length is 18 residues. CDR3 nucleotide sequence: TGCGCCAGCAGCCCGGGACTAGCGGGAGACCCGAGGGGAGAGACCCAGTACTTC. This sequence encodes CASSPGLAGDPRGETQYF.

The chain uses TRBV19 and TRBJ1-1; 9 bases agree with TRBD1. The CDR3 is 16 amino acids. CDR1 and CDR2 from the germline V gene are LNHDA and SQIVND (reference sequence). After removal of 3 bases from V and 2 bases from J, the junction contained 7 bases not matched to a gene. CDR3 sequence: CASSIPGQGFNTEAFF. The DNA of the CDR3 is TGTGCCAGTAGTATTCCGGGACAGGGATTTAACACTGAAGCTTTCTTT.

The genes are TRBV5-1 and TRBJ1-5; D remains unclear. V dropped 0 bases and J dropped 2 bases, with 12 bases sitting between them. Germline V CDR1 and CDR2: SGHRS, YFSETQ. The CDR3 length is 16 residues. The CDR3 coding sequence is TGCGCCAGCAGCTTGGAGGGTTTGAGGGGCAATCAGCCCCAGCATTTT. This encodes CASSLEGLRGNQPQHF.

This chain joins TRBV6-1 and TRBJ2-6; D is perhaps TRBD2 (7 bases). Germline loops: CDR1 MNHNS, CDR2 SASEGT. V lost 3 bases and J 0 bases, leaving 15 bases between the germline ends. The CDR3 contains 18 residues. The CDR3 nucleotides are TGTGCCAGCAGTGACCCGAGGGGGAGGGGCTCTGGGGCCAACGTCCTGACTTTC. It specifies CASSDPRGRGSGANVLTF.

This clone was counted once. V and J are TRBV13 and TRBJ1-2; TRBD1 matches 7 bases. This CDR3 comprises 14 residues. From germline, CDR1 is PRHDT and CDR2 FYEKMQ (reference sequence). With 5 bases clipped from V and 7 bases from J, the junction kept 10 bases outside the gene matches. The CDR3 nucleotides read TGTGCCAGCAGCCCGAATACAGGGGAAGGTGGCTACACCTTC. Translation: CASSPNTGEGGYTF.

This chain uses TRBV10-2 with TRBJ2-1; D possibly corresponds to TRBD2 (7 bases). Per germline, CDR1 WSHSY and CDR2 SAAADI. The CDR3 length is 14 residues. V dropped 5 bases and J dropped 4 bases, with 12 bases sitting between them. This CDR3 is CASSRGGEYNEQFF. In DNA, the CDR3 is TGCGCCAGCAGTCGAGGGGGGGAGTACAATGAGCAGTTCTTC.

The rearrangement uses TRBV11-3 and TRBJ2-7, with 10 nucleotides matching TRBD2. The germline V gene encodes CDR1 SGHNT and CDR2 YENEEA. Trimming removed 3 bases from V and 1 base from J; junction bases left unmatched: 12. The CDR3 totals 18 residues. The CDR3 sequence: CASSFARASGSLSYEQYF. Written as DNA, the CDR3 is TGTGCCAGCAGCTTCGCCCGGGCTAGCGGGAGTCTATCCTACGAGCAGTACTTC. The full variable domain, with the rest looked up from reference TRBV11-3 and TRBJ2-7, is EAGVVQSPRYKIIEKKQPVAFWCNPISGHNTLYWYLQNLGQGPELLIRYENEEAVDDSQLPKDRFSAERLKGVDSTLKIQPAELGDSAVYLCASSFARASGSLSYEQYFGPGTRLTVT.

This clone appeared a few times. The rearrangement links TRBV27 to TRBJ1-1; 11 nucleotides agree with TRBD1. The V gene's germline CDR1 is MNHEY and CDR2 SMNVEV (reference sequence). J gave up 4 bases and V 7 bases, and 5 bases lay outside the gene matches. The CDR3 length is 14 residues. The CDR3 region has the DNA TGTGCCAGCAAGTTAGGGACAGGGGGCACTGAAGCTTTCTTT. The encoded protein is CASKLGTGGTEAFF.

The V call is TRBV7-2, the J call TRBJ1-5; TRBD1 matches 9 bases. Trimming removed 4 bases from V and 7 bases from J; junction bases left unmatched: 8. The CDR3 sequence is 15 residues long. Per the germline V gene, CDR1 is SGHTA and CDR2 is FQGNSA. In nucleotides, the CDR3 is TGTGCCAGCAGCTCTCGGACAGGGGATCGGCAGCCCCAGCATTTT. Its translation is CASSSRTGDRQPQHF.

The chain is built from TRBV29-1 and TRBJ2-7; TRBD1 agrees at 8 bases. Germline V lookup: CDR1 SQVTM, CDR2 ANQGSEA. The CDR3 length is 12 residues. V dropped 1 base and J dropped 9; count of bases not matched to a gene: 5. CDR3 sequence: CSVEVQGARQYF. The CDR3 DNA is TGCAGCGTTGAAGTTCAGGGGGCAAGGCAGTACTTC.

CDR3 amino acids: CAWSATVRGDQPQHF. Written as DNA, the CDR3 is TGTGCCTGGAGTGCGACGGTACGCGGGGATCAGCCCCAGCATTTT. The chain combines TRBV30 with TRBJ1-5; D not certain. The CDR3 runs to 15 residues. CDR1 is GTSNPN, CDR2 SVGIG, per germline (reference sequence). Trimming left V 1 base short and J 5 bases short, with 15 bases between.

J is TRBJ1-3 and V is TRBV7-6; weak D call: TRBD1 (5 bases). CDR1 and CDR2 from the germline V gene are SGHVS and FNYEAQ. Trimming stripped 0 bases from V and 2 bases from J, with 8 bases between. This CDR3 is 15 amino acids long. The CDR3 loop is CASSLAGEAGNTIYF. CDR3 coding DNA: TGTGCCAGCAGCTTAGCGGGGGAGGCTGGAAACACCATATATTTT.